One sample yielded the 32 T cell receptor beta chains listed below, sequenced in a study of cytomegalovirus exposure and HLA in healthy donors. PCR involved 60 Vbeta and 13 Jbeta primers. Here immunoSEQ multiplex PCR was the method, and the copy in TCRdb shows in-frame clones only, minus some. This sample has about 150,000 clones; around four fifths occur once, and the top ten carry 2.5%. The specimen sequenced was PBMCs. The receptors were sampled from a boy aged 2-15 years in good health and CMV-seronegative.

This chain joins TRBV6-5 and TRBJ1-4, with a possible D match to TRBD1 (5 bases). V was shortened by 1 base and J by 8 bases, with 8 bases between the two germline ends. Per the germline V gene, CDR1 is MNHEY and CDR2 is SVGAGI. The CDR3 covers 13 residues. This CDR3 is CASSYLGQEKLFF. In nucleotides, the CDR3 is TGTGCCAGCAGTTACTTAGGACAAGAAAAACTGTTTTTT.

This chain uses TRBV4-3 with TRBJ1-1; D is undetermined. V was cut by 0 bases and J by 4 bases, with 12 bases left in between. The CDR3 is made up of 15 amino acids. The germline gives CDR1 LGHNA, CDR2 YSLEER. The DNA of the CDR3 is TGCGCCAGCAGCCAAGAAGGAGGTTCAGGCACTGAAGCTTTCTTT. Translation: CASSQEGGSGTEAFF.

In this sample, this clone turned up a few times. The CDR3 region is CASSRRMTGGAAEQYF. Here the CDR3 DNA reads TGTGCCAGCAGCCGGAGAATGACAGGGGGCGCGGCCGAGCAGTACTTC. The chain has TRBV7-9 and TRBJ2-7; 10 bases match TRBD1. CDR1 and CDR2 from the germline V gene are SEHNR and FQNEAQ (reference sequence). The V and J ends lost 5 bases and 6 bases, in that order; junction bases with no gene match: 13. The CDR3 totals 16 residues.

CDR3 region: CASSPGLAGNTGELFF. The CDR3 DNA sequence: TGTGCCAGCAGCCCGGGACTAGCGGGGAACACCGGGGAGCTGTTTTTT. The chain is built from TRBV11-2 and TRBJ2-2, with 12 bases matching TRBD2. This CDR3 contains 16 residues. J gave up 1 base and V 5 bases, and 2 bases lay outside the gene matches. CDR1 and CDR2 (germline): SGHAT, FQNNGV. Looking up the rest from reference TRBV11-2 and TRBJ2-2 gives the full variable domain: EAGVAQSPRYKIIEKRQSVAFWCNPISGHATLYWYQQILGQGPKLLIQFQNNGVVDDSQLPKDRFSAERLKGVDSTLKIQPAKLEDSAVYLCASSPGLAGNTGELFFGEGSRLTVL.

The chain has TRBV5-4 and TRBJ1-2, with TRBD1 as a possible D gene (5 bases). The germline CDR1 and CDR2 sequences are SGHNT and YYREEE (reference sequence). The CDR3 has 14 amino acids. The V and J ends lost 4 bases and 5 bases respectively, with 15 bases between them. The CDR3, as DNA: TGTGCCAGCAGCAACAAAGGGGTGAAATATGGCTACACCTTC. Amino acid sequence: CASSNKGVKYGYTF.

This chain links TRBV7-9 with TRBJ2-7; a weak D match, TRBD1 (5 bases). V was pared by 4 bases and J by 3 bases, with 13 bases between. The germline gives CDR1 SEHNR, CDR2 FQNEAQ (reference sequence). The CDR3 totals 14 residues. This chain's CDR3 is CASSSDTEHYEQYF. The CDR3 bases are TGTGCCAGCAGCTCGGACACGGAGCACTACGAGCAGTACTTC.

V usage is TRBV9 and J usage is TRBJ1-4, with D possibly TRBD1 on 5 matching bases. Between the trimmed V and J ends, which lost 0 bases and 0 bases, there was a span of 9 bases. Looked up from germline, CDR1 is SGDLS and CDR2 is YYNGEE. The CDR3 has 16 residues. In nucleotides, the CDR3 is TGTGCCAGCAGCGTAGGACAGCCATCAACTAATGAAAAACTGTTTTTT. This gives the protein CASSVGQPSTNEKLFF.

The J gene is TRBJ2-3, the V gene TRBV6-4; TRBD2 aligns across 9 bases. V lost 2 bases and J lost 5; bases outside the gene matches: 5. Germline V gene sequence: CDR1 MRHNA, CDR2 SNTAGT. This CDR3 spans 15 amino acids. CDR3 protein: CASSDNSGGRDTQYF. The CDR3 nucleotides are TGTGCCAGCAGTGACAATAGCGGGGGCAGAGATACGCAGTATTTT.

J is TRBJ1-2 and V is TRBV4-3; 7 nucleotides align to TRBD1. Germline V gene data show CDR1 as LGHNA and CDR2 as YSLEER. J lost 7 bases, V lost 0 bases, and 8 bases had no gene match. This CDR3 comprises 15 residues. CDR3 sequence: CASSQETGARGGYTF. CDR3 coding DNA: TGCGCCAGCAGCCAAGAAACAGGGGCTCGAGGTGGCTACACCTTC.

The chain combines TRBV6-1 with TRBJ2-6, with D tentatively TRBD2 (5 bases). CDR1 and CDR2 (germline): MNHNS, SASEGT. V lost 4 bases and J lost 4, with 11 bases in between. This CDR3 is 15 amino acids long. CDR3 bases: TGTGCCAGCAGTGTTCAGGACTCAGGGGCCAACGTCCTGACTTTC. Residues: CASSVQDSGANVLTF.

The V and J genes are TRBV5-1 and TRBJ1-1; D is perhaps TRBD1 (5 bases). CDR3 length equals 15 residues. The germline gives CDR1 SGHRS, CDR2 YFSETQ. Deletions cut 0 bases from V and 0 bases from J, with 9 bases between. The chain's CDR3 is CASSLGQIMNTEAFF. The DNA for the CDR3 is TGCGCCAGCAGCTTGGGACAGATAATGAACACTGAAGCTTTCTTT.

This CDR3 is CASSSTGGLGEKLFF. The CDR3 DNA is TGTGCCAGCAGCTCTACAGGGGGCTTAGGGGAAAAACTGTTTTTT. The J gene is TRBJ1-4, the V gene TRBV6-1, with 9 bases fitting TRBD1. The CDR3 has 15 residues. The germline CDR1 and CDR2 sequences are MNHNS and SASEGT. V trimming: 6 bases; J trimming: 8 bases; junction bases outside the gene matches: 10.

The CDR3 protein is CASSAQGYGNTIYF. The CDR3 nucleotides are TGTGCCAGCAGCGCACAGGGATATGGAAACACCATATATTTT. The chain links TRBV9 to TRBJ2-2; perhaps TRBD1 as D (6 bases). TRBJ1-3 explains the end of the DNA better; the J call may be wrong. The CDR3 has 14 amino acids. Germline CDR1 and CDR2: SGDLS and YYNGEE.

The chain has TRBV13 and TRBJ2-3; D possibly corresponds to TRBD2 (6 bases). The germline V gene encodes CDR1 PRHDT and CDR2 FYEKMQ (reference sequence). The CDR3 sequence is 18 residues long. The germline V and J ends were trimmed by 2 bases and 2 bases, with 20 bases remaining between them. The CDR3 reads CASSLWAVAGIDTDTQYF. The CDR3 DNA reads as TGTGCCAGCAGCTTATGGGCAGTTGCGGGGATTGACACAGATACGCAGTATTTT.

V and J are TRBV6-4 and TRBJ2-1; TRBD1 is a possible D gene (6 bases). Germline CDR1 is MRHNA and CDR2 is SNTAGT. V was shortened by 2 bases and J by 3 bases, with 14 bases between the two germline ends. The CDR3 has 16 amino acids. CDR3 loop: CASSDDRGRGYNEQFF. CDR3 nucleotides: TGTGCCAGCAGTGACGATCGGGGCAGGGGCTACAATGAGCAGTTCTTC.

The V and J genes are TRBV7-2 and TRBJ2-7; 11 bases match TRBD2. Germline CDR1 is SGHTA and CDR2 is FQGNSA. V lost 5 bases, J lost 4 bases, and 16 bases stayed unmatched. The CDR3 is made up of 18 amino acids. CDR3 amino acids: CASSLGPGVSGRGYEQYF. The CDR3 DNA follows: TGTGCCAGCAGCCTAGGCCCCGGGGTTAGCGGGAGGGGGTACGAGCAGTACTTC.

The V call is TRBV25-1, the J call TRBJ2-2; D remains ambiguous. Trimming cost V 4 bases and J 6 bases, with 9 bases left between them. The CDR3 is 13 amino acids. Germline assignment: CDR1 MGHDK and CDR2 SYGVNS. As DNA, the CDR3 is TGTGCCAGCAGTGGACTCGGTGCCGGGGAGCTGTTTTTT. It codes for CASSGLGAGELFF.

This chain uses TRBV11-1 with TRBJ2-2; 8 bases are shared with TRBD2. Germline CDR1 SGHAT, CDR2 FQDESV (reference sequence). The junction had 9 bases not matched to a gene; V was cut back by 2 bases and J by 7 bases. This CDR3 comprises 16 residues. CDR3 in DNA: TGTGCCAGCAGCTTATCAGTGCGGGGGGCCGACGGGGAGCTGTTTTTT. Its translation is CASSLSVRGADGELFF.

The CDR3 loop reads CASSWGLAGRHEQFF. For the CDR3, the DNA is TGCGCCAGCAGCTGGGGACTAGCGGGAAGGCATGAGCAGTTCTTC. The rearrangement links TRBV5-1 to TRBJ2-1; TRBD2 matches at 13 bases. Unmatched junction bases numbered 5, after V lost 3 bases and J lost 8 bases. CDR1 is SGHRS, CDR2 YFSETQ, per germline. The CDR3 has 15 residues.

This clone was counted a few times. Other DNA sequences of this sample code for an identical CDR3. The CDR3 spells CASSETSGSYNEQFF. The CDR3 DNA reads TGTGCCAGCAGTGAAACTAGCGGGAGTTACAATGAGCAGTTCTTC. The J gene is TRBJ2-1, the V gene TRBV6-4; 11 bases align to TRBD2. This CDR3 is 15 amino acids long. Germline loops: CDR1 MRHNA, CDR2 SNTAGT. V lost 3 bases and J lost 4; bases outside the gene matches: 2.

This clone has only a few counts. V gene TRBV6-5 combines with J gene TRBJ1-1; maybe TRBD1 (6 bases). Per the germline V gene, CDR1 is MNHEY and CDR2 is SVGAGI. CDR3 size: 13 residues. V shed 4 bases and J shed 4 bases, with 10 bases lying between them. CDR3: CASSSYRVTEAFF. The CDR3 DNA follows: TGTGCCAGCAGTTCATACAGGGTCACTGAAGCTTTCTTT.

The gene calls are TRBV5-6 and TRBJ1-3; D ambiguous. The germline V and J ends were trimmed by 4 bases and 4 bases, with 15 bases remaining between them. The germline gives CDR1 SGHDT, CDR2 YYEEEE. The CDR3 covers 15 residues. The CDR3 loop is CASSQTIFSGNTIYF. The CDR3 DNA sequence: TGTGCCAGCAGCCAGACTATTTTCAGCGGAAACACCATATATTTT.

The V call is TRBV19, the J call TRBJ2-7; D possibly corresponds to TRBD1 (5 bases). Germline CDR1 LNHDA, CDR2 SQIVND (reference sequence). The germline V and J ends were trimmed by 1 base and 4 bases, with 11 bases remaining between them. This CDR3 spans 14 amino acids. Here the CDR3 reads CASSIGQRQYEQYF. In nucleotides, the CDR3 is TGTGCCAGTAGTATAGGCCAACGACAGTACGAGCAGTACTTC.

The genes are TRBV4-2 and TRBJ1-5, with D uncertain. Trimming removed 0 bases from V and 0 bases from J, with 12 bases in between. This CDR3 contains 17 residues. Germline CDR1 reads LGHNA; CDR2 reads YNFKEQ. The CDR3 bases are TGTGCCAGCAGCCAAGAACTCGCGGAGGGTAGCAATCAGCCCCAGCATTTT. Encoded protein: CASSQELAEGSNQPQHF.

V and J are TRBV29-1 and TRBJ2-5; D may be TRBD2 (6 bases). The ends were cut back, 3 bases at V and 4 bases at J, with 12 bases in the middle. Per the germline V gene, CDR1 is SQVTM and CDR2 is ANQGSEA. The CDR3 contains 13 residues. CDR3 in DNA: TGCAGCGTTGATCGGGGGAACGGAGAGACCCAGTACTTC. This gives the protein CSVDRGNGETQYF.

The table lists this clone with a count of one. The chain has TRBV5-1 and TRBJ1-1, with D hard to call. Germline V gene sequence: CDR1 SGHRS, CDR2 YFSETQ. CDR3 length: 14 residues. The germline V and J ends were trimmed by 4 bases and 3 bases, with 13 bases remaining between them. Here the CDR3 DNA reads TGCGCCAGCAGCCTACCCCTTGCCGACACTGAAGCTTTCTTT. It specifies CASSLPLADTEAFF. Looking up the rest from reference TRBV5-1 and TRBJ1-1 gives the full variable domain: KAGVTQTPRYLIKTRGQQVTLSCSPISGHRSVSWYQQTPGQGLQFLFEYFSETQRNKGNFPGRFSGRQFSNSRSEMNVSTLELGDSALYLCASSLPLADTEAFFGQGTRLTVV.

This clone showed up just once. The rearrangement links TRBV29-1 to TRBJ2-1, with TRBD1 identical over 10 bases. This CDR3 region has 16 residues. Germline loops: CDR1 SQVTM, CDR2 ANQGSEA. Losses at the gene ends were 6 bases for V and 9 bases for J; bases not matched to a gene: 17. CDR3 DNA: TGCAGCGTCCCTATGCTCCGGGACAGGGGCTCCAGTGAGCAGTTCTTC. Translation: CSVPMLRDRGSSEQFF.

The chain is built from TRBV5-1 and TRBJ2-2; a weak D match, TRBD1 (6 bases). Trimming stripped 1 base from V and 4 bases from J, with 17 bases between. The CDR3 totals 17 residues. Germline values: CDR1 SGHRS, CDR2 YFSETQ. The CDR3 here is CASSLFVRGGSTGELFF. The CDR3 DNA follows: TGCGCCAGCAGCTTGTTCGTTCGAGGGGGTAGCACCGGGGAGCTGTTTTTT.

A note on this clone: The junction shows a germline mismatch at one end, possibly a read error. The chain carries TRBV10-3 and TRBJ2-7, with D possibly matching TRBD1 (6 bases). The CDR3 has 14 amino acids. Germline assignment: CDR1 ENHRY and CDR2 SYGVKD. This chain's CDR3 is CAISTGTLSCEQYF. CDR3 DNA sequence: TGTGCCATCAGTACCGGGACATTGTCCTGCGAGCAGTACTTC.

The J gene is TRBJ2-2, the V gene TRBV2; perhaps TRBD1 as D (5 bases). This CDR3 has 15 residues. CDR1 and CDR2 from the germline V gene are SNHLY and FYNNEI. The V gene lost 1 base and the J gene lost 7 bases, with 13 bases spanning the gap. The CDR3 reads CASSEGQGWGGELFF. CDR3 DNA sequence: TGTGCCAGCAGTGAAGGGCAGGGTTGGGGCGGGGAGCTGTTTTTT.

The chain uses TRBV27 and TRBJ2-1; TRBD1 aligns across 7 bases. The germline V gene has CDR1 MNHEY and CDR2 SMNVEV (reference sequence). V gave up 7 bases and J gave up 4 bases; unmatched junction bases: 7. The CDR3 is 14 amino acids. CDR3 sequence (DNA): TGTGCCAGCAATCCGACAGGGATGTACAATGAGCAGTTCTTC. Its translation is CASNPTGMYNEQFF.

V usage is TRBV6-1 and J usage is TRBJ2-7, with TRBD2 matching over 15 bases. The germline CDR1 and CDR2 sequences are MNHNS and SASEGT. J was trimmed by 7 bases and V by 10 bases; bases with no gene match: 11. This CDR3 is built from 15 residues. The CDR3 DNA reads TGTGCCACAGAAAGTGGACTAGCGGGGGGGCGTGAGCAGTACTTC. Protein: CATESGLAGGREQYF.